This T cell receptor (beta chain) was found in a study of CD8 T cells in ankylosing spondylitis. Study-wide results and caveats: Previously reported in reactive arthritis synovial fluid and blood were some of the motif variants. What seemed typical of ankylosing spondylitis blood was a TCR beta motif built from several highly homologous variants.

The CDR3 is 15 residues long. V lost 4 bases to trimming and J lost 4 bases; unmatched junction nucleotides: 10. Germline loops: CDR1 MNHEY, CDR2 SVGAGI. This clonotype was found a few times. Its cognate antigen is unknown. MiXCR, run by TCRdb on the 5' RACE reads, gives a single entry per CDR3 protein. Of roughly 230,000 distinct CDR3 sequences in the sample, 15% to 20% are singletons; the top ten hold around a third. The chain has TRBV6-5 and TRBJ2-7; 7 bases fit TRBD2. The clonotype comes from a male donor with ankylosing spondylitis or in good health (not recorded which). The sample comprised blood, either unsorted or a sorted T cell fraction (not recorded which). CDR3 bases: TGTGCCAGCAGTTTGACTAGCTCAACCTCTTACGAGCAGTACTTC. Protein product: CASSLTSSTSYEQYF.